The rows below give T cell receptor beta chains drawn from one sample of a study of regulatory T cells in long-lasting Graves disease. TCRdb passed the multiplex PCR reads through MiXCR, listing each CDR3 protein once. Among 300,000 to 350,000 distinct CDR3 sequences, roughly a fifth were seen once, and the ten largest hold less than 30%. The starting material was peripheral blood mononuclear cells (PBMCs), obtained when the disease was refractory, from a patient treated with antithyroid drugs. The receptor source for this set is a female donor with Graves disease. The CDR3 runs from the conserved cysteine through the conserved F or W. The D gene is left open where the match is weak. A row's size may be missing; if present it is once, few, many or a size class.

many,TRBV10-3,TRBJ2-7,TRBD2,TGTGCCATCAGTGACTCGGGACTAGCGGGGGTATACGAGCAGTACTTC,CAISDSGLAGVYEQYF
many,TRBV7-9,TRBJ2-7,TRBD1,TGTGCCAGCAGCCTCAAGCGGGACAGGGGCTTTACCTACGAGCAGTACTTC,CASSLKRDRGFTYEQYF
many,TRBV27,TRBJ1-2,.,TGTGCCAACCTCAGGCTTAACTATGGCTACACCTTC,CANLRLNYGYTF
.,TRBV4-1,TRBJ2-7,TRBD1,TGCGCCAGCAGCTCCCCGACAGGGACCAACTACGAGCAGTACTTC,CASSSPTGTNYEQYF
few,TRBV7-9,TRBJ1-5,.,TGTGCCAGCAGCTTACATGGGTCCGAAGCCTATCAGCCCCAGCATTTT,CASSLHGSEAYQPQHF
few,TRBV5-1,TRBJ2-5,TRBD1,TGCGCCAGCAGATCGGACAGGGACACGGTGTCGACCCAGTACTTC,CASRSDRDTVSTQYF
many,TRBV7-2,TRBJ1-2,.,TGTGCCAGCAGCGAGAGGGGCTATGGCTACACCTTC,CASSERGYGYTF
few,TRBV6-1,TRBJ1-6,.,TGTGCCAGCACCCTCCTTAAGGGGATCTATAATTCACCCCTCCACTTT,CASTLLKGIYNSPLHF
many,TRBV28,TRBJ1-1,.,TGTGCCAGCAGGAGCCTGCAGGGGAACACTGAAGCTTTCTTT,CASRSLQGNTEAFF
few,TRBV25-1,TRBJ1-5,.,TGTGCCAGCAGTCCCCCCGGGGGAGGGGCCTCCAATCAGCCCCAGCATTTT,CASSPPGGGASNQPQHF
many,TRBV6-1,TRBJ1-2,.,TGTGCCAGCAGAGTTGACAGTCCCTCCTATGGCTACACCTTC,CASRVDSPSYGYTF
medium-sized,TRBV18,TRBJ2-5,.,TGTGCCAGCTCACCAGAGGTCAGAGAGACCCAGTACTTC,CASSPEVRETQYF
few,TRBV11-2,TRBJ2-7,.,TGTGCCAGCAGCCGTTTGGTCCAAAGGCTCAAACGCTCGTACGAGCAGTACTTC,CASSRLVQRLKRSYEQYF
.,TRBV29-1,TRBJ2-7,.,TGCAGCGTTGAAGATGGGGTTGCCTACGAGCAGTACTTC,CSVEDGVAYEQYF
once,TRBV30,TRBJ1-3,.,TGTGCCTGGAGTGTACCGGGCCCGTTTGGAAACACCATATATTTT,CAWSVPGPFGNTIYF
.,TRBV20-1,TRBJ2-7,.,TGCAGTGCCCTCTCTGCTGACAGAATCTCCTACGAGCAGTACTTC,CSALSADRISYEQYF
few,TRBV9,TRBJ1-4,.,TGTGCCAGCAGCGTAGATGGGGCTGGGAGACTGTTTTTT,CASSVDGAGRLFF
few,TRBV27,TRBJ2-7,.,TGTGCCAGCAGTTTGTCGGACGTAAAGTTCGACGAGCAGTACTTC,CASSLSDVKFDEQYF
few,TRBV6-1,TRBJ2-2,.,TGTGCCAGCAGCGGGTTCTCAGCGGACACCGGGGAGCTGTTTTTT,CASSGFSADTGELFF
few,TRBV18,TRBJ1-6,.,TGTGCCAGCTCAACAGCAGGAAATTCACCCCTCCACTTT,CASSTAGNSPLHF
.,TRBV11-2,TRBJ1-2,.,TGTGCCAGCAGCTTAAGCGGGGGGGCGGGCTATGGCTACACCTTC,CASSLSGGAGYGYTF
many,TRBV28,TRBJ2-7,.,TGTGCCAGCAGTGGTCAAGACGGTCCCTACGAGCAGTACTTC,CASSGQDGPYEQYF
.,TRBV29-1,TRBJ2-7,.,TGCAGCGTTGAGATTGGTAGGTCGGCTACCTACGAGCAGTACTTC,CSVEIGRSATYEQYF
few,TRBV7-9,TRBJ1-4,TRBD1,TGTGCCAGCAGCCGCCAACAAGTCGTCCGGGACAGGAAGAAAAAACTGTTTTTT,CASSRQQVVRDRKKKLFF
few,TRBV4-1,TRBJ1-6,.,TGCGCCAGCAGCCAAGTCAAGGGCCGGAGCTCCTATAATTCACCCCTCCACTTT,CASSQVKGRSSYNSPLHF
few,TRBV20-1,TRBJ1-1,.,TGCAGTGCTAGGGACAGCCTGGCGGGGACTGAAGCTTTCTTT,CSARDSLAGTEAFF
.,TRBV13,TRBJ1-6,TRBD1,TGTGCCAGCAGCCGGACAGGGATCGGCTATAATTCACCCCTCCACTTT,CASSRTGIGYNSPLHF
many,TRBV28,TRBJ1-4,.,TGTGCCAGCAGCCCAGGGCTAGAAAAACTGTTTTTT,CASSPGLEKLFF